This section outlines one TCR beta chain sequence together with its context. Its antigen is unidentified. These data originate in a study of cytomegalovirus exposure and HLA in healthy donors. Points from the study as a whole: Sequencing likely produced, as an artifact, a cluster of highly shared sequence variants.

The primer mix had 60 Vbeta and 13 Jbeta primers. Assay: immunoSEQ multiplex PCR; the TCRdb copy retains only in-frame clones and omits some. The sample has about 120,000 clones, 74% seen once; the top ten hold 4%. Per germline, CDR1 SGHAT and CDR2 FQNNGV. The CDR3 has 14 amino acids. This receptor was obtained from a man aged 35-49 years in good health and CMV-seropositive. The rearrangement links TRBV11-2 to TRBJ2-5; possible D gene TRBD2, 5 bases. The J call is in doubt because the DNA end fits TRBJ2-7 better. Sequencing was carried out using PBMCs. The CDR3 sequence: CASSLSEGPYEQYF. The CDR3 DNA is TGTGCCAGCAGCTTAAGCGAGGGCCCATACGAGCAGTACTTC.